The clone carrying this TCR beta chain was seen more than once but under ten times. The sample originates from a study of T-cell reconstitution after alpha-beta-depleted transplantation in children. CDR1 is KGHDR and CDR2 is SFDVKD in the germline V gene. V was cut by 5 bases and J by 3 bases, with 21 bases left in between. This CDR3 has 17 amino acids. The TCRbeta library incorporated unique molecular identifiers. One entry per CDR3 protein, called by TCRdb with MiXCR from the PCR reads. The sample lists roughly 610,000 distinct CDR3 sequences, roughly a tenth occurring once. The material was PBMCs from the stem cell graft donor, obtained from the stem cell graft. The sequence was collected from a human donor who donated a stem cell graft to a child with acute myeloid leukemia. The rearrangement joins TRBV24-1 to TRBJ1-2; D might be TRBD1 (6 bases). The CDR3 loop is CATSALPGIEGDYGYTF. The CDR3 nucleotides read TGTGCCACCAGTGCCCTCCCCGGGATCGAGGGGGACTATGGCTACACCTTC.